The rows below give T cell receptor beta chains drawn from one sample of a study of neurological immune-mediated disorders. From the 5' RACE reads, TCRdb called clonotypes with MiXCR, one entry per CDR3 protein. The table records about 24,000 distinct CDR3 sequences, over 10% of them present only once. Material for sequencing was CD4+ T cells from blood. The receptors here all came from a female donor with HTLV-1-associated myelopathy (HAM/TSP). The CDR3 runs from the conserved cysteine through the conserved F or W. The D gene is left open where the match is weak. Size values are once, few and many counts, or a class for expanded clones, and some rows have none.

clone_size	v_call	d_call	j_call	cdr3_aa	cdr3_nt
many	TRBV6-2/TRBV6-3	NA	TRBJ2-2	CASSLGSGNTGELFF	TGTGCCAGCAGCCTGGGGAGCGGGAACACCGGGGAGCTGTTTTTT
many	TRBV29-1	NA	TRBJ2-5	CSVGFQETQYF	TGCAGCGTTGGTTTCCAAGAGACCCAGTACTTC
many	TRBV20-1	NA	TRBJ2-1	CSARVISEQFF	TGCAGTGCTAGAGTTATAAGTGAGCAGTTCTTC
many	TRBV7-7	NA	TRBJ2-1	CASSYGNGNEQFF	TGTGCTAGCAGCTATGGCAACGGCAATGAGCAGTTCTTC
NA	TRBV5-1	NA	TRBJ2-3	CARRAVGAIADTQYF	TGCGCCAGAAGGGCGGTCGGGGCAATCGCAGATACGCAGTATTTT
many	TRBV7-2	TRBD2	TRBJ2-3	CASRVGVLAGGPQSTDTQYF	TGTGCCAGCAGGGTTGGGGTCCTAGCGGGAGGGCCTCAAAGCACAGATACGCAGTATTTT
many	TRBV28	NA	TRBJ2-3	CASSFGAFFLARDSTDTQYF	TGTGCCAGCAGTTTTGGTGCTTTTTTTTTAGCCCGGGACAGCACAGATACGCAGTATTTT
NA	TRBV19	NA	TRBJ2-7	CASSRDSRSSGGYEQYF	TGTGCCAGCTCCCGGGACAGCCGATCTAGCGGAGGCTACGAGCAGTACTTC
many	TRBV7-2	TRBD1	TRBJ2-2	CASSWTGSLELFF	TGTGCCAGCAGCTGGACAGGGAGTTTGGAGCTGTTTTTT
many	TRBV2	TRBD2	TRBJ2-3	CAGSGEGHTQYF	TGTGCCGGATCCGGGGAGGGTCATACGCAGTATTTT
many	TRBV10-3	TRBD1	TRBJ2-1	CAISLDRDTTPAQFF	TGTGCCATCAGTCTTGACAGGGACACTACACCGGCCCAGTTCTTC
many	TRBV28	NA	TRBJ1-2	CASSLGPHRSTF	TGTGCCAGCAGTCTGGGCCCTCATCGTAGCACCTTC
many	TRBV5-1	NA	TRBJ1-2	CASSLDVRSYGYTF	TGCGCCAGCAGCCTGGATGTCAGGAGCTATGGCTACACCTTC
many	TRBV20-1	NA	TRBJ2-3	CSARGPWRGGRTDTQYF	TGCAGTGCTAGAGGGCCCTGGAGGGGTGGGAGAACAGATACGCAGTATTTT
many	TRBV12-3/TRBV12-4	TRBD1	TRBJ1-1	CASRLSATGNTEAFF	TGTGCCAGCAGATTATCCGCGACAGGGAATACTGAAGCTTTCTTT
many	TRBV20-1	TRBD2	TRBJ2-5	CSAQTGGQETQYF	TGCAGCGCTCAGACGGGAGGGCAAGAGACCCAGTACTTC
many	TRBV20-1	TRBD2	TRBJ2-3	CSARELAGGIDTQYF	TGCAGTGCTAGAGAACTAGCGGGGGGAATCGATACGCAGTATTTT
NA	TRBV9	NA	TRBJ1-4	CASSVGLGGGGKLFF	TGTGCCAGCAGCGTAGGTTTGGGTGGGGGCGGGAAACTGTTTTTT
many	TRBV9	NA	TRBJ2-1	CASSVATRRGGYNEQFF	TGTGCCAGCAGCGTAGCTACCCGGCGGGGTGGCTACAATGAGCAGTTCTTC
many	TRBV20-1	NA	TRBJ2-5	CSARDDRVWGGETQYF	TGCAGTGCTAGAGATGACAGGGTATGGGGAGGAGAGACCCAGTACTTC
NA	TRBV7-6	NA	TRBJ2-3	CASSSRPTARGDTQYF	TGTGCCAGCAGCTCACGACCGACTGCCCGCGGAGATACGCAGTATTTT
few	TRBV15	NA	TRBJ1-2	CATSSRDNEDYGYTF	TGTGCCACCAGCAGTCGGGACAACGAGGACTATGGCTACACCTTC